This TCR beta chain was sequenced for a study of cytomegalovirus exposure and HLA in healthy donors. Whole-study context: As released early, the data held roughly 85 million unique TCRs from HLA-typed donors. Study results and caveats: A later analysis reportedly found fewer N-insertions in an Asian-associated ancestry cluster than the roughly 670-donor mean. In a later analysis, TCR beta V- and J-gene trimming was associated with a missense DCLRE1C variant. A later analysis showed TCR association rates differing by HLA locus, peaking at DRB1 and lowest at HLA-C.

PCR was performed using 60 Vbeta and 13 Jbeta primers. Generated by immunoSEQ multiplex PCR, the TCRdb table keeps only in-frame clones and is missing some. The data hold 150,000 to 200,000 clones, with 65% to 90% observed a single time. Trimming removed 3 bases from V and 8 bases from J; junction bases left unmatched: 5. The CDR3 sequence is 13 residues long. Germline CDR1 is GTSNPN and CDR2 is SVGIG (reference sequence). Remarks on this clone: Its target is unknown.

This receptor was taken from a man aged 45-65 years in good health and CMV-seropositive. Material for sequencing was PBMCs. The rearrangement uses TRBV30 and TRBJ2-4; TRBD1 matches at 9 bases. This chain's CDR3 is CAWRDRGYDIQYF. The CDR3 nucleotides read TGTGCCTGGAGGGACAGGGGTTATGACATTCAGTACTTC.